Listed below are T cell receptor beta chains from one sample, sequenced in a study of T cells in Graves' hyperthyroidism and ophthalmopathy. TCRdb itself ran the multiplex PCR reads through MiXCR, one entry per CDR3 protein. This sample carries about 640,000 distinct CDR3 sequences, under 25% of them seen once, and the ten largest clones take about 35%. Sequencing was done on a sample of blood. These receptors were collected from a man in his thirties or forties with Graves' ophthalmopathy. Each CDR3 is given with its conserved first and last residue. Size is omitted from some rows. Given values are once, few, many or a class for expanded clones.

J | V | size | CDR3
TRBJ1-2 | TRBV6-1 | few | CASSGAISGINYGYTF
TRBJ2-5 | TRBV6-1 | . | CASSEVGEQETQYF
TRBJ1-5 | TRBV6-2/TRBV6-3 | many | CASSYTGGSSQPQHF
TRBJ2-4 | TRBV12-3/TRBV12-4 | few | CASSLGGSLAKNIQYF
TRBJ2-7 | TRBV5-1 | . | CASSPRDRGGTGEQYF
TRBJ2-1 | TRBV6-1 | few | CASSEHRVNEQFF
TRBJ2-3 | TRBV7-2 | many | CASSLYPGLETDTQYF
TRBJ2-2 | TRBV12-3/TRBV12-4 | few | CASSSTDTGELFF
TRBJ1-6 | TRBV6-1 | . | CASTPRGQGPRYYNSPLHF
TRBJ1-5 | TRBV20-1 | many | CSARSDSNQPQHF
TRBJ2-7 | TRBV20-1 | many | CSARDPDRVSHEQYF
TRBJ2-1 | TRBV27 | . | CASSLSALDEQFF
TRBJ2-1 | TRBV12-5 | few | CASGLVLRDYGHNEQFF
TRBJ1-2 | TRBV30 | many | CAWSVLGDNTF
TRBJ2-3 | TRBV6-2/TRBV6-3 | once | CASSRGGAGGTDTQYF
TRBJ2-3 | TRBV20-1 | few | CSASWADTQYF
TRBJ2-1 | TRBV7-9 | . | CASSSDTYYNEQFF
TRBJ2-7 | TRBV20-1 | few | CSAEGTDTPSYEQYF
TRBJ2-1 | TRBV7-2 | few | CASSLAGTSGPYNEQFF
TRBJ2-1 | TRBV7-2 | many | CASSLAASGGYNEQFF
TRBJ1-2 | TRBV14 | . | CASSQGIGTDYGYTF
TRBJ2-7 | TRBV28 | few | CASSSGTTSSYEQYF
TRBJ2-3 | TRBV27 | few | CASSRGTGHSSTDTQYF
TRBJ2-1 | TRBV28 | many | CASSTDGEGYRDEQFF
TRBJ2-5 | TRBV5-1 | . | CASSFESGAETQYF
TRBJ1-5 | TRBV12-3/TRBV12-4 | many | CASSLLDRAYSNQPQHF